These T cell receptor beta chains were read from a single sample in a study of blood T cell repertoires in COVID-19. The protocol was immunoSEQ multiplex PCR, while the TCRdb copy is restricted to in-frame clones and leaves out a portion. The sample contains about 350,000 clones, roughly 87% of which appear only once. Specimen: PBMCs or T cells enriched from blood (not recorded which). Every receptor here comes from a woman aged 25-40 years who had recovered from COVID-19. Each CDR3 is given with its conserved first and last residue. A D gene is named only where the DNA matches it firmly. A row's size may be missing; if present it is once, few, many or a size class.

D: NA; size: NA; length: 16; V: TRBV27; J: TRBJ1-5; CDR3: CASSFRFRQRGQPQHF; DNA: TGTGCCAGCAGTTTTCGGTTTAGACAGAGAGGACAGCCCCAGCATTTT
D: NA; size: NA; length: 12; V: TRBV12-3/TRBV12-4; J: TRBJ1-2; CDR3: CASRKLLGAHTF; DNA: TGTGCCAGCAGGAAACTCTTAGGGGCGCACACCTTC
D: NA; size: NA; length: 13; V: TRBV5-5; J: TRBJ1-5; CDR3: CASSGQPNQPQHF; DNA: TGTGCCAGCAGTGGACAGCCCAATCAGCCCCAGCATTTT
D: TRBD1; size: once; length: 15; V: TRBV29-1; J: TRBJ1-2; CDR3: CSVEDRVGQGAGYTF; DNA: TGCAGCGTTGAAGATAGGGTAGGACAGGGGGCTGGCTACACCTTC
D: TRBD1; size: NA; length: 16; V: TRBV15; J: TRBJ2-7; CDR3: CATSRETGSLPYEQYF; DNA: TGTGCCACCAGCAGAGAGACAGGGTCTTTGCCCTACGAGCAGTACTTC
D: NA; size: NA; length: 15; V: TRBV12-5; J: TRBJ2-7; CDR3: CASGLAPGARYEQYF; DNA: TGTGCTAGTGGTTTGGCCCCTGGGGCCCGCTACGAGCAGTACTTC
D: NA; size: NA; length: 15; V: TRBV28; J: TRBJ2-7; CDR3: CASSPRETGKNEQYF; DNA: TGTGCCAGCAGCCCGAGGGAAACAGGGAAAAACGAGCAGTACTTC
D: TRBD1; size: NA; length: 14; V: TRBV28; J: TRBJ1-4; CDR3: CASSRGGFEEKLFF; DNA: TGTGCCAGCAGCCGAGGGGGCTTTGAGGAAAAACTGTTTTTT
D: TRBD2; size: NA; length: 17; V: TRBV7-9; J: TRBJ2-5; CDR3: CASSPHLAGGLKKTQYF; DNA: TGTGCCAGCAGCCCCCATCTGGCGGGGGGGCTTAAAAAGACCCAGTACTTC
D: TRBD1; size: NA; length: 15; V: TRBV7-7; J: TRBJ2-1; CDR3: CASSPGQGSNNEQFF; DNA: TGTGCCAGCAGCCCGGGACAGGGTAGTAACAATGAGCAGTTCTTC
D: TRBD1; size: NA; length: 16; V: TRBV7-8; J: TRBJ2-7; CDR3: CASSLARQGASYEQYF; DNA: TGTGCCAGCAGCTTAGCCAGACAGGGGGCCTCCTACGAGCAGTACTTC
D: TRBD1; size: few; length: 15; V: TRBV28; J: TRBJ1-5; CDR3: CASSPYRGSDQPQHF; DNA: TGTGCCAGCAGCCCGTACAGGGGTAGCGATCAGCCCCAGCATTTT
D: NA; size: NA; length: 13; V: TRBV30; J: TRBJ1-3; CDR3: CAWGTISGNTIYF; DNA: TGTGCCTGGGGGACAATCTCTGGAAACACCATATATTTT
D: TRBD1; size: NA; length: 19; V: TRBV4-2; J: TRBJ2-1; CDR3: CASSQDPLQRDRGTNEQFF; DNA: TGTGCCAGCAGCCAAGACCCTCTTCAACGGGACAGGGGCACCAATGAGCAGTTCTTC
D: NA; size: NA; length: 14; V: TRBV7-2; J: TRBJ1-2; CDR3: CASSLLSGNYGYTF; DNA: TGTGCCAGCAGCTTATTATCGGGGAACTATGGCTACACCTTC
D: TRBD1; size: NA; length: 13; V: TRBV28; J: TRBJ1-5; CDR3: CASSDRGGQPQHF; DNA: TGTGCCAGCAGTGACAGGGGCGGACAGCCCCAGCATTTT
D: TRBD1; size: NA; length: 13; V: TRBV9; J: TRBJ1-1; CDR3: CASSVGDRGIVFF; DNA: TGTGCCAGCAGCGTAGGGGACAGGGGGATCGTTTTCTTT
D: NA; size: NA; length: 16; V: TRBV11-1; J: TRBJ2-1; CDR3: CASSLSSGEPYNEQFF; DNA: TGTGCCAGCAGCTTATCGTCAGGGGAGCCCTACAATGAGCAGTTCTTC
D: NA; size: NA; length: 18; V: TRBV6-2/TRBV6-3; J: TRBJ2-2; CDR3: CASSYHHREIVGTGELFF; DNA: TGTGCCAGCAGTTATCACCACAGGGAAATAGTCGGCACCGGGGAGCTGTTTTTT
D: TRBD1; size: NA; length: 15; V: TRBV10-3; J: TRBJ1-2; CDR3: CAIRADLTGGAGYTF; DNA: TGTGCCATCAGAGCGGATCTTACAGGGGGCGCGGGCTACACCTTC
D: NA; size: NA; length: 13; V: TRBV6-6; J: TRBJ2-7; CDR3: CASSYYTPGEQYF; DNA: TGTGCCAGCAGTTACTATACTCCCGGCGAGCAGTACTTC
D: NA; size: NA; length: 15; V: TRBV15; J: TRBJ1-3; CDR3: CATSRNTGEGNTIYF; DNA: TGTGCCACCAGCCGAAACACGGGGGAGGGAAACACCATATATTTT